Listed here are 5 T cell receptor beta chains from one sample, sequenced in a study of blood T cell repertoires in COVID-19. The table came from immunoSEQ multiplex PCR; TCRdb's copy has only in-frame clones and leaves some out. The sample lists 50,000 or so clones; 90% were seen once. Input material: peripheral blood. These receptors were taken from a woman older than 75 with acute or convalescent COVID-19.

The J gene is TRBJ2-7, the V gene TRBV12-3 or TRBV12-4; 10 positions agree with TRBD1. V trimming: 8 bases; J trimming: 5 bases; junction bases outside the gene matches: 6. CDR3 length: 13 amino acids. CDR3 protein: CASGGQGPNEQYF. The CDR3 nucleotides read TGTGCCAGCGGGGGACAGGGGCCTAACGAGCAGTACTTC.

The J gene is TRBJ1-3, the V gene TRBV6-5; TRBD1 matches 7 bases. CDR3 length equals 16 residues. In germline, CDR1 is MNHEY, CDR2 SVGAGI. V dropped 4 bases and J dropped 0; count of bases not matched to a gene: 6. The CDR3 nucleotides read TGTGCCAGCAGTTTTCCGGGACAGAGCTCTGGAAACACCATATATTTT. The encoded protein is CASSFPGQSSGNTIYF.

The chain carries TRBV6-5 and TRBJ1-1; D is ambiguous. The ends were cut back, 0 bases at V and 10 bases at J, with 12 bases in the middle. This CDR3 is built from 13 residues. Germline V gene sequence: CDR1 MNHEY, CDR2 SVGAGI. In nucleotides, the CDR3 is TGTGCCAGCAGTTACTCTTGGGGAGATGGAGCTTTCTTT. Encoded protein: CASSYSWGDGAFF.

V gene TRBV9 combines with J gene TRBJ1-2; D is possibly TRBD1 (6 bases). CDR1 and CDR2 (germline): SGDLS, YYNGEE. The CDR3 consists of 14 residues. V was shortened by 0 bases and J by 4 bases, with 10 bases between the two germline ends. In DNA, the CDR3 is TGTGCCAGCAGCGTAGAAGGCAGGGGCTATGGCTACACCTTC. This translates into CASSVEGRGYGYTF.

The chain has TRBV18 and TRBJ1-6, with unresolved D. The V gene's germline CDR1 is KGHSH and CDR2 LQKENI. The CDR3 is 14 amino acids. Between the trimmed V and J ends, which lost 4 bases and 8 bases, there was a span of 12 bases. The DNA for the CDR3 is TGTGCCAGCTCACAGCTTTCCGGGGATTCACCCCTCCACTTT. It is translated as CASSQLSGDSPLHF.